The present T cell receptor (beta chain) was sequenced within a study of shared clonotypes between healthy human individuals. General study results and limits: Sampling included only blood; tissue repertoires likely differ.

As regards this clone: Its target is unknown.

The DNA input per sorted-subset replicate PCR was approximately 210 ng, corresponding to tens of thousands of T cell genomes. Produced via immunoSEQ multiplex PCR; TCRdb's table is partial and in-frame only. The table shows over a million clones, with about 80% occurring only once. The CDR3 runs 13 residues. Trimming shortened V by 2 bases and J by 3 bases, and 8 bases separated the two germline ends. Germline V gene lookup returns CDR1 MNHNS and CDR2 SASEGT. Specimen: memory CD4+ T cells sorted from blood. Subset given: CD45RA-negative fraction. The chain couples TRBV6-1 to TRBJ2-7; D is ambiguous. This TCR was sampled from a man aged 18-30 years in good health. CDR3 in DNA: TGTGCCAGCAGTGAAAGTAACGGCTACGAGCAGTACTTC. Its protein is CASSESNGYEQYF.